Below, 11 T cell receptor beta chains from the same sample are listed, as sequenced in a study of blood T cell repertoires in COVID-19. Profiled with immunoSEQ multiplex PCR; TCRdb holds only in-frame clones, not every one. The table shows about 210,000 clones, with more than 70% occurring only once. Sequencing was performed on peripheral blood. These receptors came from a human donor in a cohort sampled during active COVID-19.

This sequence joins TRBV2 and TRBJ2-3; TRBD1 aligns across 9 bases. The CDR3 has 15 amino acids. Losses at the gene ends were 1 base for V and 2 bases for J; bases not matched to a gene: 1. The germline gives CDR1 SNHLY, CDR2 FYNNEI. CDR3 protein: CASSEDRGPTDTQYF. The DNA of the CDR3 is TGTGCCAGCAGTGAAGACAGGGGGCCCACAGATACGCAGTATTTT.

As concerns this clone: Distinct nucleotide sequences in the sample also encode this CDR3. The gene calls are TRBV28 and TRBJ1-2, with 7 bases aligning to TRBD1. This CDR3 contains 14 residues. Germline CDR1 reads MDHEN; CDR2 reads SYDVKM. The ends lost 5 bases at V and 5 bases at J; junction bases unmatched: 8. In DNA, the CDR3 is TGTGCCAGCAGTCTATCAGGGGGGCGGTATGGCTACACCTTC. This translates into CASSLSGGRYGYTF.

This chain connects TRBV28 to TRBJ1-1; possible D gene TRBD1, 6 bases. The germline CDR1 and CDR2 sequences are MDHEN and SYDVKM. The CDR3 contains 15 residues. V was pared by 6 bases and J by 4 bases, with 18 bases between. The CDR3 DNA is TGTGCCAGCAGCCCGGGAGGGGGGAGAGGCACTGAAGCTTTCTTT. The encoded protein is CASSPGGGRGTEAFF. The full variable domain, completed using reference TRBV28 and TRBJ1-1, is DVKVTQSSRYLVKRTGEKVFLECVQDMDHENMFWYRQDPGLGLRLIYFSYDVKMKEKGDIPEGYSVSREKKERFSLILESASTNQTSMYLCASSPGGGRGTEAFFGQGTRLTVV.

This clone was seen only once. The CDR3 protein is CASSEQGFAQPQHF. The CDR3, as DNA: TGTGCCAGCAGTGAGCAGGGATTCGCTCAGCCCCAGCATTTT. This rearrangement joins TRBV6-1 to TRBJ1-5; maybe TRBD1 (5 bases). The CDR3 sequence is 14 residues long. With 3 bases removed from V and 6 bases from J, the gap between germline ends came to 12 bases. The V gene's germline CDR1 is MNHNS and CDR2 SASEGT.

This clone was seen a few times. The CDR3 coding sequence is TGTGCCAGCAGTATCGCCGGGACAGGCGGTGGGAGCTTCTTT. Amino acids: CASSIAGTGGGSFF. The chain links TRBV28 to TRBJ1-1; 8 bases line up with TRBD1. The CDR3 length is 14 residues. In germline, CDR1 is MDHEN, CDR2 SYDVKM. The V and J ends lost 5 bases and 14 bases, in that order; junction bases with no gene match: 16.

This chain uses TRBV5-4 with TRBJ2-7; 12 bases align to TRBD2. V lost 3 bases to trimming and J lost 0 bases; unmatched junction nucleotides: 7. CDR3 length equals 17 residues. Germline CDR1 reads SGHNT; CDR2 reads YYREEE (reference sequence). The CDR3 region is CASSSLAGGWSSYEQYF. CDR3 bases: TGTGCCAGCAGCTCACTAGCGGGGGGCTGGAGCTCCTACGAGCAGTACTTC.

The rearrangement joins TRBV20-1 to TRBJ1-3; D gene ambiguous. CDR1 and CDR2 (germline): DFQATT, SNEGSKA (reference sequence). The CDR3 spans 11 residues. V lost 5 bases to trimming and J lost 1 base, with 3 bases between them. In nucleotides, the CDR3 is TGCAGTGCTCGGTCTGGAAACACCATATATTTT. This translates into CSARSGNTIYF.

The CDR3 DNA follows: TGCGCCAGCAGCCAAACACAGGGCTTCGACCACCTTGGCCAAGAGACCCAGTACTTC. Residues: CASSQTQGFDHLGQETQYF. The chain combines TRBV4-3 with TRBJ2-5; D may be TRBD1 (6 bases). V was pared by 2 bases and J by 1 base, with 23 bases between. The CDR3 length is 19 residues. Germline CDR1 is LGHNA and CDR2 is YSLEER.

The gene calls are TRBV5-4 and TRBJ2-1, with TRBD2 as a possible D gene (5 bases). CDR1 and CDR2 (germline): SGHNT, YYREEE (reference sequence). The CDR3 is 12 residues long. V shed 0 bases and J shed 7 bases, with 5 bases lying between them. The CDR3 here is CASSLAGNEQFF. DNA of the CDR3: TGTGCCAGCAGCTTGGCGGGGAATGAGCAGTTCTTC. Looking up the rest from reference TRBV5-4 and TRBJ2-1 gives the full variable domain: ETGVTQSPTHLIKTRGQQVTLRCSSQSGHNTVSWYQQALGQGPQFIFQYYREEENGRGNFPPRFSGLQFPNYSSELNVNALELDDSALYLCASSLAGNEQFFGPGTRLTVL.

This chain connects TRBV4-1 to TRBJ2-2; D is unresolved. The CDR3 has 18 residues. The V gene lost 4 bases and the J gene lost 3 bases, with 21 bases spanning the gap. Germline V lookup: CDR1 MGHRA, CDR2 YSYEKL. The CDR3 reads CASSRSYRNNPDTGELFF. For the CDR3, the DNA is TGCGCCAGCAGCCGGAGCTACCGGAATAACCCTGACACCGGGGAGCTGTTTTTT.

A few counts support this clone. The chain joins TRBV5-1 to TRBJ2-7; TRBD2 aligns across 10 bases. Unmatched junction bases numbered 7, after V lost 2 bases and J lost 5 bases. Germline values: CDR1 SGHRS, CDR2 YFSETQ. This CDR3 has 15 residues. CDR3 sequence reads: CASSLQRGGGNEQYF. For the CDR3, the DNA is TGCGCCAGCAGCTTACAGCGGGGGGGCGGGAACGAGCAGTACTTC.